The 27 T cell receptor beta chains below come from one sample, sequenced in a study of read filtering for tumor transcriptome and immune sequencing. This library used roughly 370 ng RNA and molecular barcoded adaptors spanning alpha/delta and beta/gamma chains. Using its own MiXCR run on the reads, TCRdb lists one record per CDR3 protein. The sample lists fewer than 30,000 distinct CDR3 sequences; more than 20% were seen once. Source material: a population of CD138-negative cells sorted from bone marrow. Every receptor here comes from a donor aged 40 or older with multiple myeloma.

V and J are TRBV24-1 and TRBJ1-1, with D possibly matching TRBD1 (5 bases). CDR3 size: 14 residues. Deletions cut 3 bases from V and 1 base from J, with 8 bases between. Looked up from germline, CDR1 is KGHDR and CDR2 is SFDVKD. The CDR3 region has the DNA TGTGCCACCAGTGATGCCGGGACGAACACTGAAGCTTTCTTT. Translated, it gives CATSDAGTNTEAFF.

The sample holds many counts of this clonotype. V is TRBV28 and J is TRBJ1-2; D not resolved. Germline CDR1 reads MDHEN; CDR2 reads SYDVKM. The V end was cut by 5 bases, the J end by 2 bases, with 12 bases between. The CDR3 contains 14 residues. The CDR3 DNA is TGTGCCAGCAGTCCGTGGGTGCAGAACTATGGCTACACCTTC. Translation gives CASSPWVQNYGYTF.

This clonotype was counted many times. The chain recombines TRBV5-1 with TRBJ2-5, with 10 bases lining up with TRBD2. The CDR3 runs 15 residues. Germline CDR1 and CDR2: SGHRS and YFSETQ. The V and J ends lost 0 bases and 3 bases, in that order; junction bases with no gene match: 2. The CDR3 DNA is TGCGCCAGCAGCTTGGACGGACTAGCGGAAGAGACCCAGTACTTC. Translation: CASSLDGLAEETQYF.

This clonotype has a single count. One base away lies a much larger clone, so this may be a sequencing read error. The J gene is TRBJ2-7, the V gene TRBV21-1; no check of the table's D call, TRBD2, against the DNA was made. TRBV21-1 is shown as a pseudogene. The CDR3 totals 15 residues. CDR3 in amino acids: CASSRAGTSGYGQDF. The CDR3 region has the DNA TGTGCCAGCAGCAGAGCTGGCACTAGCGGCTACGGGCAGGACTTC.

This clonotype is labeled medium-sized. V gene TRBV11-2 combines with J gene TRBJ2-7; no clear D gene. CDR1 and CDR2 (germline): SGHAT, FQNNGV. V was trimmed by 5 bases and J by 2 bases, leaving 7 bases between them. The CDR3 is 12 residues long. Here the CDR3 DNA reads TGTGCCAGCAGCAGGGTGCCCTACGAGCAGTACTTC. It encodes CASSRVPYEQYF. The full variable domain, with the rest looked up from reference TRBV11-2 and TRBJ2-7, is EAGVAQSPRYKIIEKRQSVAFWCNPISGHATLYWYQQILGQGPKLLIQFQNNGVVDDSQLPKDRFSAERLKGVDSTLKIQPAKLEDSAVYLCASSRVPYEQYFGPGTRLTVT.

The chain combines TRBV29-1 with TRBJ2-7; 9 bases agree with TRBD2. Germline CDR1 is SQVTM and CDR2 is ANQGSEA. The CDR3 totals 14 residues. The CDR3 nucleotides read TGCGGCGCGATGATTGTAGCGGGAGCGGGCGAGCAGTACTTC. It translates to CGAMIVAGAGEQYF.

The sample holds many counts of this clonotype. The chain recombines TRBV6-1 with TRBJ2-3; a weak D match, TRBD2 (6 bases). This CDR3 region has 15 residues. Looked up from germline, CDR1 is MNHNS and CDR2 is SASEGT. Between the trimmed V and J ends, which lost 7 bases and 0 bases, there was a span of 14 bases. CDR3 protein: CASILAGSSTDTQYF. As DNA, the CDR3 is TGTGCCAGCATTCTTGCGGGGTCGAGCACAGATACGCAGTATTTT.

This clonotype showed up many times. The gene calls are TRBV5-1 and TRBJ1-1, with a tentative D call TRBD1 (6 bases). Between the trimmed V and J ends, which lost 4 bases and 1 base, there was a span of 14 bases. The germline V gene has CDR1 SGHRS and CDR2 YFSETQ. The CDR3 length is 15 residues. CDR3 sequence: CASSPGGGANTEAFF. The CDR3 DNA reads TGCGCCAGCAGCCCGGGAGGGGGGGCGAACACTGAAGCTTTCTTT. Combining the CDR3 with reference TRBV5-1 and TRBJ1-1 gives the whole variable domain KAGVTQTPRYLIKTRGQQVTLSCSPISGHRSVSWYQQTPGQGLQFLFEYFSETQRNKGNFPGRFSGRQFSNSRSEMNVSTLELGDSALYLCASSPGGGANTEAFFGQGTRLTVV.

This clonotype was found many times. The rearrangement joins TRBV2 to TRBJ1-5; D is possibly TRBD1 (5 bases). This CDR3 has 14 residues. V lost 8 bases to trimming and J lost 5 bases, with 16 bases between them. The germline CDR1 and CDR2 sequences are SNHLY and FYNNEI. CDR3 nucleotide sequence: TGTGCCAGCTCAAGGGACGGTGGGGATCAGCCCCAGCATTTT. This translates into CASSRDGGDQPQHF.

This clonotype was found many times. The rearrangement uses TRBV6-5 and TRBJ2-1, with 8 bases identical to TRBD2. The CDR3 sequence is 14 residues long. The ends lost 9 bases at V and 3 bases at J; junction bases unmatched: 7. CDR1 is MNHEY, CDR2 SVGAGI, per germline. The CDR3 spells CASTNLAGYNEQFF. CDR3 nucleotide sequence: TGTGCCAGTACTAACCTAGCGGGCTACAATGAGCAGTTCTTC.

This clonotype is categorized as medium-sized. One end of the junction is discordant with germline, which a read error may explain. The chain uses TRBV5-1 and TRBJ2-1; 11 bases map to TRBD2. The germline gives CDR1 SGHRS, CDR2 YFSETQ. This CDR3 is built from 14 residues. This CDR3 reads CASSLAGTSGKVSF. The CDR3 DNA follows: TGCGCCAGCAGCTTGGCTGGGACTAGCGGAAAGGTTAGCTTC.

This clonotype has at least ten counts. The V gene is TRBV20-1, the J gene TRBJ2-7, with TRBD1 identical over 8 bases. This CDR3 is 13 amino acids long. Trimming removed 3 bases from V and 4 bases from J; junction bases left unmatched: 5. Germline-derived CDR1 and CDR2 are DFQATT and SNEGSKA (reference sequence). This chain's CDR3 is CSARTGVVYEQYF. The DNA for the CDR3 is TGCAGTGCTAGGACAGGGGTAGTTTACGAGCAGTACTTC.

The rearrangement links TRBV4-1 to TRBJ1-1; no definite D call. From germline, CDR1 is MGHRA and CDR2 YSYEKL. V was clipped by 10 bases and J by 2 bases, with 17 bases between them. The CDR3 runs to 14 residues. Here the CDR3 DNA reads TGCGCCATCTGCCCTAAGTCGTCCAACACTGAAGCTTTCTTT. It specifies CAICPKSSNTEAFF.

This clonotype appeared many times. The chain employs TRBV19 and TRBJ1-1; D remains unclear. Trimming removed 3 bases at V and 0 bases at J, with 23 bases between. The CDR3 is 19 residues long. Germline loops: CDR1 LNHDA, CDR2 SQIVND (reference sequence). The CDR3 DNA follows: TGTGCCAGTAGTATGAATCCCGGGTCCTCGTCATCCATGAACACTGAAGCTTTCTTT. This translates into CASSMNPGSSSSMNTEAFF.

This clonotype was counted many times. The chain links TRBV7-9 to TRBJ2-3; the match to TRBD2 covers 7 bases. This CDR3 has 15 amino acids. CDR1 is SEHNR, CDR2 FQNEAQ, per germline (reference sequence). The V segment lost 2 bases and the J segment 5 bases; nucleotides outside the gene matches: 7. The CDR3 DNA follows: TGTGCCAGCAGCTTATATGACGGGAGGAAAGATACGCAGTATTTT. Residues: CASSLYDGRKDTQYF.

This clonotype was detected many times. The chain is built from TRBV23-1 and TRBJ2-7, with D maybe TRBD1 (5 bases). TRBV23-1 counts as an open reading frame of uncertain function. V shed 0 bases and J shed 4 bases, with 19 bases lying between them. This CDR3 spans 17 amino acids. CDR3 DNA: TGCGCCAGCAGTCAATCTGGCAGGGATTCGGCTTGTTACGAGCAGTACTTC. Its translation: CASSQSGRDSACYEQYF.

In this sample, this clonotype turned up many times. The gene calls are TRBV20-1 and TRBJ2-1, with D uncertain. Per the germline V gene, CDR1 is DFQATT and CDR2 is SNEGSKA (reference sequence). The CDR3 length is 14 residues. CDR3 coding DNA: TGCAGCGCACTAAGACCAATTAAGTACAATGAGCAGTTCTTC. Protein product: CSALRPIKYNEQFF.

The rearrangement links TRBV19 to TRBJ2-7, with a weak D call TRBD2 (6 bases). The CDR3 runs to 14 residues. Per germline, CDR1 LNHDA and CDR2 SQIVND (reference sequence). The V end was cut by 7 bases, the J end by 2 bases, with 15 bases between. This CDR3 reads CASNTSGGPYEQYF. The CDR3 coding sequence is TGTGCCAGTAATACTAGTGGAGGGCCCTACGAGCAGTACTTC.

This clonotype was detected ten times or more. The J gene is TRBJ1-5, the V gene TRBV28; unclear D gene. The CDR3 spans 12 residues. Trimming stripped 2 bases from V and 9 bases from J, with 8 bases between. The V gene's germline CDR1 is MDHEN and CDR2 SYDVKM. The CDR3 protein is CASSLRPWPQHF. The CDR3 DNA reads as TGTGCCAGCAGTTTACGGCCCTGGCCCCAGCATTTT. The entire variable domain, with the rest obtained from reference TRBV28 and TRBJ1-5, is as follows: DVKVTQSSRYLVKRTGEKVFLECVQDMDHENMFWYRQDPGLGLRLIYFSYDVKMKEKGDIPEGYSVSREKKERFSLILESASTNQTSMYLCASSLRPWPQHFGDGTRLSIL.

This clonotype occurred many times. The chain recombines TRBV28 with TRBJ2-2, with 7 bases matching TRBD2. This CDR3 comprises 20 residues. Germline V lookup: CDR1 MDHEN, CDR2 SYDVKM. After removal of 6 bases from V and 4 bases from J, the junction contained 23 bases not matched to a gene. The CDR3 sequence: CASSSFTLPIAGGFTGELFF. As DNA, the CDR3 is TGTGCCAGCAGCTCTTTTACCCTACCAATAGCGGGTGGGTTCACCGGGGAGCTGTTTTTT.

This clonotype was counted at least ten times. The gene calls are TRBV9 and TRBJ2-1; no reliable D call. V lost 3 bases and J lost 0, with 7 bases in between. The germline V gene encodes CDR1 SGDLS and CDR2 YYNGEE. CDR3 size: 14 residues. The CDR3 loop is CASSAESSYNEQFF. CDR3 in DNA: TGTGCCAGCAGCGCGGAGAGCTCCTACAATGAGCAGTTCTTC.

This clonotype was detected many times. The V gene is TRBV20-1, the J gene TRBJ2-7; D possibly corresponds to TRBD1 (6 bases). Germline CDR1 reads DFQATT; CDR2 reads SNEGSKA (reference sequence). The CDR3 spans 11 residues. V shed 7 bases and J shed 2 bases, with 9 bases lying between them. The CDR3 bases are TGCAGTGTTACAGGGACCTACGAGCAGTACTTC. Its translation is CSVTGTYEQYF.

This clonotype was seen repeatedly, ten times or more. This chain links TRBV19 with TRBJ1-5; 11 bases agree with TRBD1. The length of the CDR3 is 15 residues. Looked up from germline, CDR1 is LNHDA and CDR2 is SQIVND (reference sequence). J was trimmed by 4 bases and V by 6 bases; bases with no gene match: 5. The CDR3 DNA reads TGTGCCAGTAGCCCGGGGACAGGGGGAAATCAGCCCCAGCATTTT. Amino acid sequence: CASSPGTGGNQPQHF.

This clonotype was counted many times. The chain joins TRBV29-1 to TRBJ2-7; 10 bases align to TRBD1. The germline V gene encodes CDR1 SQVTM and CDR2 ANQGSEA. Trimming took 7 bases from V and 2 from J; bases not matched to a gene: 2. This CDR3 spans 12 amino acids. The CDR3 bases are TGCAGCGCCGGGACAGGGGCCTACGAGCAGTACTTC. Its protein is CSAGTGAYEQYF.

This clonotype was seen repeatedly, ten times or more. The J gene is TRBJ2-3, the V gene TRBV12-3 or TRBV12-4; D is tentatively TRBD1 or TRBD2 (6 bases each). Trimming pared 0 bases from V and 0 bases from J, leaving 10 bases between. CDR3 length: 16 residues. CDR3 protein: CASSLARGRSTDTQYF. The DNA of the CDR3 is TGTGCCAGCAGTTTAGCCCGGGGGCGAAGCACAGATACGCAGTATTTT.

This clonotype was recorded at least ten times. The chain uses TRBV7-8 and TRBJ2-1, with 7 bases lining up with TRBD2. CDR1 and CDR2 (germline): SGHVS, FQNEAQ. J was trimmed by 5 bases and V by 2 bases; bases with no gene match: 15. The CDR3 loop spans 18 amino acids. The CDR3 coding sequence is TGTGCCAGCAGCTTAAGAGGGGCGGGACTACAAAAAAACAATGAGCAGTTCTTC. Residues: CASSLRGAGLQKNNEQFF.

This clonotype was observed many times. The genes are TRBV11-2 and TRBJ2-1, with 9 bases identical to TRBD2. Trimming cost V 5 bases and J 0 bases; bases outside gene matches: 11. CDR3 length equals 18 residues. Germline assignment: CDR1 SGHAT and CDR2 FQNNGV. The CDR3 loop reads CASSPSRLAVSSYNEQFF. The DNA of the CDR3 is TGTGCCAGCAGCCCCTCAAGACTAGCGGTCAGCTCCTACAATGAGCAGTTCTTC. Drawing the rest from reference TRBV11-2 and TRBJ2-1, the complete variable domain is EAGVAQSPRYKIIEKRQSVAFWCNPISGHATLYWYQQILGQGPKLLIQFQNNGVVDDSQLPKDRFSAERLKGVDSTLKIQPAKLEDSAVYLCASSPSRLAVSSYNEQFFGPGTRLTVL.